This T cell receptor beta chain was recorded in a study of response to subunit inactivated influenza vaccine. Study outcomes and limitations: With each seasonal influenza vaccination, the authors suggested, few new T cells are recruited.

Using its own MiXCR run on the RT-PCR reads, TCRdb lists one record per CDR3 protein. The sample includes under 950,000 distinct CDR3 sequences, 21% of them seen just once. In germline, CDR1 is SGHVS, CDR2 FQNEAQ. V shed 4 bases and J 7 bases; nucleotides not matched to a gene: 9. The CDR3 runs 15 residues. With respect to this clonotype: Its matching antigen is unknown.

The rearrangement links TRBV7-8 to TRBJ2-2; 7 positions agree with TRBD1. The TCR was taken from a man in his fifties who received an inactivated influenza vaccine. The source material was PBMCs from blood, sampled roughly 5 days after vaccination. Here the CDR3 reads CASSYRGKLGGELFF. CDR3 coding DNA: TGTGCCAGCAGCTACAGGGGAAAATTAGGCGGGGAGCTGTTTTTT. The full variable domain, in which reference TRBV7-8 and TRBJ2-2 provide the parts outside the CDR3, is GAGVSQSPRYKVAKRGQDVALRCDPISGHVSLFWYQQALGQGPEFLTYFQNEAQLDKSGLPSDRFFAERPEGSVSTLKIQRTQQEDSAVYLCASSYRGKLGGELFFGEGSRLTVL.